In its sample, the clone carrying this T cell receptor (beta chain) was seen many times. Its target is not known. The TCRbeta library incorporated unique molecular identifiers. A single record per CDR3 protein comes from TCRdb applying MiXCR to the PCR reads. The sample comprises some 840,000 distinct CDR3 sequences, 16% of which are singletons, and around 4.5% rests with the top ten. The entry originates in a study of T-cell reconstitution after alpha-beta-depleted transplantation in children. Notes on the study in general: The origin of alpha-beta T cells about two months after transplant was reportedly several hundred expanded graft clones. In some patients, recipient T cells and intrathymic progenitors surviving conditioning explained high day-60 diversity. T cells produced anew were the main source of T-cell counts and diversity one year after transplant.

Between the trimmed V and J ends, which lost 0 bases and 10 bases, there was a span of 14 bases. This CDR3 is built from 14 residues. Germline CDR1 and CDR2: SGHRS and YFSETQ. The TCR sequence derives from a male patient between 5 and 17 years old who had a stem cell transplant for acute lymphoblastic leukemia, so the T cells may come from the graft donor. The chain uses TRBV5-1 and TRBJ2-1, with unresolved D. This material consisted of PBMCs, mostly from graft donor cells, taken 360 days after TCRalphabeta/CD19-depleted stem cell transplant. This CDR3 is CASSLVGNRREQFF. The CDR3 DNA is TGCGCCAGCAGCTTGGTAGGGAATAGAAGAGAGCAGTTCTTC.